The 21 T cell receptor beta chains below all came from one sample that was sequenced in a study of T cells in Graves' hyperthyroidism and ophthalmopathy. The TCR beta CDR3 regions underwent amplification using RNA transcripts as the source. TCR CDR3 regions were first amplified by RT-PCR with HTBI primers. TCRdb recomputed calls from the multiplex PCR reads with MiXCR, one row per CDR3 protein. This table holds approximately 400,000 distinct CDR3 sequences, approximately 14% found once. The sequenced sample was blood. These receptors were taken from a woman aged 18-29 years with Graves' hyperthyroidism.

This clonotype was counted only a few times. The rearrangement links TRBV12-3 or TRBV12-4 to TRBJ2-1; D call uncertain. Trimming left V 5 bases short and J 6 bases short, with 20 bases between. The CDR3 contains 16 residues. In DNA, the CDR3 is TGTGCCAGCAGTCCCCTTCGTTGGGATGACGGCAATGAGCAGTTCTTC. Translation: CASSPLRWDDGNEQFF.

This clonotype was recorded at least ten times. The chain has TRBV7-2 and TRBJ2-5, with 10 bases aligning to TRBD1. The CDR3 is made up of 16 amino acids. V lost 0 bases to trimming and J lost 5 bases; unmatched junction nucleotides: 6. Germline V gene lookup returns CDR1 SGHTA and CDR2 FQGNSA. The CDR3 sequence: CASSLAGTGARETQYF. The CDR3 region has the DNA TGTGCCAGCAGCTTAGCAGGGACAGGGGCGAGGGAGACCCAGTACTTC.

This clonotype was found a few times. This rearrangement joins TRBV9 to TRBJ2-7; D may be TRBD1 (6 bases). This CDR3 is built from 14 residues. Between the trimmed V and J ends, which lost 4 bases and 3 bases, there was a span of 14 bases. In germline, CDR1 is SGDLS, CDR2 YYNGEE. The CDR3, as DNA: TGTGCCAGCAGCCGGACAGAGAGAAGCTACGAGCAGTACTTC. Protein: CASSRTERSYEQYF.

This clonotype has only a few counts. The DNA for the CDR3 is TGTGCCATCAGTGGCACAGGGGGCGACAATGGCTACACCTTC. As protein: CAISGTGGDNGYTF. The J gene is TRBJ1-2, the V gene TRBV10-3; 9 nucleotides align to TRBD1. After removal of 4 bases from V and 6 bases from J, the junction contained 6 bases not matched to a gene. The CDR3 sequence is 14 residues long. Germline V gene sequence: CDR1 ENHRY, CDR2 SYGVKD.

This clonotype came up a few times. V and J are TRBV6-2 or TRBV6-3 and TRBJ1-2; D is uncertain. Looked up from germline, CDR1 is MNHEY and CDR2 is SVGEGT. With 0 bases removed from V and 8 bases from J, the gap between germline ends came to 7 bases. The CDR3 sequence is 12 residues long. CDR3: CASSYSIRGYTF. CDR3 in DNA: TGTGCCAGCAGTTACTCGATCCGCGGCTACACCTTC.

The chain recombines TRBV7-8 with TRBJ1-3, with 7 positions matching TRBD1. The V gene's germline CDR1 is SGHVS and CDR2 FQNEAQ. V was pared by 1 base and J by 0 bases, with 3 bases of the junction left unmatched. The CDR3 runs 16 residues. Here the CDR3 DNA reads TGTGCCAGCAGCTTAGTGGGACAGCACTCTGGAAACACCATATATTTT. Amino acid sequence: CASSLVGQHSGNTIYF.

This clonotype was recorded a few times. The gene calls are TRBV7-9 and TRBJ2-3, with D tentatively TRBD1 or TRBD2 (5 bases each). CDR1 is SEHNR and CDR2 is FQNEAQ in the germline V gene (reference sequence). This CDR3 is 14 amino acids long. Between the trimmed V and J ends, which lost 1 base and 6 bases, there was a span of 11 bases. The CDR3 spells CASSLGGPLDTQYF. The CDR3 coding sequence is TGTGCCAGCAGCTTAGGGGGACCCCTGGATACGCAGTATTTT.

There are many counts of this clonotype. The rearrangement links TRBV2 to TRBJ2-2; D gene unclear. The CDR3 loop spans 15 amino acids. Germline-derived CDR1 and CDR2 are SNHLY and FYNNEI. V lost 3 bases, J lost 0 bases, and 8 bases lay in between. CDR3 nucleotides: TGTGCCAGCAGTGATAGGGAAACGAACACCGGGGAGCTGTTTTTT. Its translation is CASSDRETNTGELFF.

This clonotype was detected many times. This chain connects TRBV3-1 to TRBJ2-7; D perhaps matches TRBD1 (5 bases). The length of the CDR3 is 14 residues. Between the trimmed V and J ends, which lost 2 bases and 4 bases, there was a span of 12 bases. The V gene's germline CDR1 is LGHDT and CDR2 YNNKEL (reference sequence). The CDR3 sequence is CASSQRGYRYEQYF. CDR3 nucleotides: TGTGCCAGCAGCCAAAGGGGCTACCGTTACGAGCAGTACTTC.

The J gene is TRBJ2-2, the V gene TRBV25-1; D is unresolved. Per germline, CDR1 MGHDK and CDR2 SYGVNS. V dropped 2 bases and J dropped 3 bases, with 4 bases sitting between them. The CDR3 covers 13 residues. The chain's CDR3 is CASSELYTGELFF. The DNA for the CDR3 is TGTGCCAGCAGTGAACTCTACACCGGGGAGCTGTTTTTT.

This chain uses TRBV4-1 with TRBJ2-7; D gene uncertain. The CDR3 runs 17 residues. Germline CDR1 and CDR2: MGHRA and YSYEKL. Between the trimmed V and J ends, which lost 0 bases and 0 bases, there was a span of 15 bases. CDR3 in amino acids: CASSQELRFPGSYEQYF. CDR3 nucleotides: TGCGCCAGCAGCCAAGAGTTAAGGTTCCCCGGCTCCTACGAGCAGTACTTC.

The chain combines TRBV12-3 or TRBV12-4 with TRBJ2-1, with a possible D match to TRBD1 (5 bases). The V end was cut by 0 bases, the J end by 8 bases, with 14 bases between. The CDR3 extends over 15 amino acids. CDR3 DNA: TGTGCCAGCAGTTTAGCGGAGCGCCTAGGGGATGAGCAGTTCTTC. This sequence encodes CASSLAERLGDEQFF.

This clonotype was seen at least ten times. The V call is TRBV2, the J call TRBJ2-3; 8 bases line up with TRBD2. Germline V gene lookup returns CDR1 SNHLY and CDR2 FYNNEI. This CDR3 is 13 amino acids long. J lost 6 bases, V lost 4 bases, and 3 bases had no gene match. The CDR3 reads CASSGAGVDTQYF. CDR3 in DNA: TGTGCCAGCAGTGGAGCGGGAGTGGATACGCAGTATTTT.

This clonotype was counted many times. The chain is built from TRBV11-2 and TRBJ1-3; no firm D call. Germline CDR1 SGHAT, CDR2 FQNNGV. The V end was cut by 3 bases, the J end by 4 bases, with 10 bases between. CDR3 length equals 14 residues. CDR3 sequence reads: CASSFGRAGNTIYF. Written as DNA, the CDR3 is TGTGCCAGCAGCTTCGGAAGGGCCGGAAACACCATATATTTT.

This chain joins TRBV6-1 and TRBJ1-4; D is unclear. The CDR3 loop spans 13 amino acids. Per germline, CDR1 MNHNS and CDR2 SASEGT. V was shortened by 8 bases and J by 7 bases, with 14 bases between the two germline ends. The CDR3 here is CASAAALGEKLFF. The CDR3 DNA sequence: TGTGCCAGCGCCGCCGCCCTAGGTGAAAAACTGTTTTTT.

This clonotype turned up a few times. The CDR3 sequence: CSERGASGQFF. In DNA, the CDR3 is TGCAGCGAACGGGGTGCCAGCGGGCAGTTCTTC. V gene TRBV29-1 combines with J gene TRBJ2-1; D is perhaps TRBD2 (5 bases). V lost 7 bases, J lost 12 bases, and 16 bases lay in between. Germline assignment: CDR1 SQVTM and CDR2 ANQGSEA. The CDR3 runs to 11 residues.

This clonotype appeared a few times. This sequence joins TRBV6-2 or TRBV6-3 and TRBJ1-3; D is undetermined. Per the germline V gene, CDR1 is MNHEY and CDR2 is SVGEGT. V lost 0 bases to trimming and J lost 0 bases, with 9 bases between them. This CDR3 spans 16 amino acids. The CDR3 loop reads CASSYSGPTSGNTIYF. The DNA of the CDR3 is TGTGCCAGCAGTTACTCCGGACCGACCTCTGGAAACACCATATATTTT.

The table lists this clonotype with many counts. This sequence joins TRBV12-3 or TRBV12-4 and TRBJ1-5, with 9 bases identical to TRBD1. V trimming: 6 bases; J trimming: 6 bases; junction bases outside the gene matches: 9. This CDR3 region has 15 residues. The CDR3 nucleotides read TGTGCCAGCAGCCCAACAGGGGGCGCGGGTCAGCCCCAGCATTTT. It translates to CASSPTGGAGQPQHF.

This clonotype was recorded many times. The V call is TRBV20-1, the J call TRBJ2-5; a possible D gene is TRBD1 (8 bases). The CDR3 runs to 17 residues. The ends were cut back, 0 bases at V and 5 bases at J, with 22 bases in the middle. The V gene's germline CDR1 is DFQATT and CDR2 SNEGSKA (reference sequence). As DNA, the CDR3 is TGCAGTGCTAGAGATAGGTACAGGGGGAGGGTCGAGGAGACCCAGTACTTC. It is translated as CSARDRYRGRVEETQYF.

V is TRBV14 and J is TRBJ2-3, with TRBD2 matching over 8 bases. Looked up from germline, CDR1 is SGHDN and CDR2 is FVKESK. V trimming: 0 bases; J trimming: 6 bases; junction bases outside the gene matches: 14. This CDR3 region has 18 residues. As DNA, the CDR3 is TGTGCCAGCAGCCAAGAGTTCCCTAGCGGGCCACCCGGGGATACGCAGTATTTT. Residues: CASSQEFPSGPPGDTQYF. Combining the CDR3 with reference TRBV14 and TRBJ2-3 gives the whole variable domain EAGVTQFPSHSVIEKGQTVTLRCDPISGHDNLYWYRRVMGKEIKFLLHFVKESKQDESGMPNNRFLAERTGGTYSTLKVQPAELEDSGVYFCASSQEFPSGPPGDTQYFGPGTRLTVL.

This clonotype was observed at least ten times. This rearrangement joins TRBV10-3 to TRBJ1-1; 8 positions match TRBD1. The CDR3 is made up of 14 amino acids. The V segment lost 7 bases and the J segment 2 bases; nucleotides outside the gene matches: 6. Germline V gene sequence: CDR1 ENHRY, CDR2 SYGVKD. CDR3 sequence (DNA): TGTGCCATCACTGGGACAGGTCCCAACACTGAAGCTTTCTTT. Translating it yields CAITGTGPNTEAFF.